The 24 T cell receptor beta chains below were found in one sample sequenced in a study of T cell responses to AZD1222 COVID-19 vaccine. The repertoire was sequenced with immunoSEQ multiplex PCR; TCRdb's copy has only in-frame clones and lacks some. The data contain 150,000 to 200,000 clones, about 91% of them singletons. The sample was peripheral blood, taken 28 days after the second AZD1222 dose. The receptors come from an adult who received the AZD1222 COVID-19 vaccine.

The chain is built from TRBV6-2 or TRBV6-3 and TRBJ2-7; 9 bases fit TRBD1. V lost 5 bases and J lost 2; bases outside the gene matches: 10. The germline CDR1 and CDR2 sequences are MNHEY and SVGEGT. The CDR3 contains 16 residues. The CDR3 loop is CASSGRKGTGPYEQYF. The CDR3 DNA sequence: TGTGCCAGCAGTGGGCGAAAAGGGACAGGGCCCTACGAGCAGTACTTC.

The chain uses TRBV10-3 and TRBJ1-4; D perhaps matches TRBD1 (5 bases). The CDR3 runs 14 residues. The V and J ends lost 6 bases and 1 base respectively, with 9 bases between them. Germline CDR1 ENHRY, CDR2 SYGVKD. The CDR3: CAIRSGGTNEKLFF. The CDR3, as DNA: TGTGCCATCAGGTCGGGGGGAACTAATGAAAAACTGTTTTTT.

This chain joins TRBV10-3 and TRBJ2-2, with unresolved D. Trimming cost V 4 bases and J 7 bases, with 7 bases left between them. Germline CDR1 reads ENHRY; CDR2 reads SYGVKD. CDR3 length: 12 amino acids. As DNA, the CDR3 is TGTGCCATCAGTGTCAGGATCGGGGAGCTGTTTTTT. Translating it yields CAISVRIGELFF.

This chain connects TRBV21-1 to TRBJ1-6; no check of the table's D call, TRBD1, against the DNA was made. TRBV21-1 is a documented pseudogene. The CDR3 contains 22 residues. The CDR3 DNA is TGTGCCAGCAGCAAAGGACATCTGATCACGCTTAAGTGGCCAGAAGATAATTCACCCCTCCACTTT. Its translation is CASSKGHLITLKWPEDNSPLHF.

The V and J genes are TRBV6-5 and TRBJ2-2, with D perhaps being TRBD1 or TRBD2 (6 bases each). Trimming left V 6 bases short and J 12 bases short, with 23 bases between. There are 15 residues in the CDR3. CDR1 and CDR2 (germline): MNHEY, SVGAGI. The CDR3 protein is CASRKGGTTPGKLFF. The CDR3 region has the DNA TGTGCCAGCAGAAAGGGGGGCACTACACCGGGAAAGCTGTTTTTT.

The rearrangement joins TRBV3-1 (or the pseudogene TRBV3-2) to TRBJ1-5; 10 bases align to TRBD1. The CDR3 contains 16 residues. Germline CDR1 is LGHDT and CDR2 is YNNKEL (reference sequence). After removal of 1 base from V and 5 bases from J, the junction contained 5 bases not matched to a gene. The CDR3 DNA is TGTGCCAGCAGCCAAGGGAGGACAGGGGGTTATCAGCCCCAGCATTTT. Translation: CASSQGRTGGYQPQHF.

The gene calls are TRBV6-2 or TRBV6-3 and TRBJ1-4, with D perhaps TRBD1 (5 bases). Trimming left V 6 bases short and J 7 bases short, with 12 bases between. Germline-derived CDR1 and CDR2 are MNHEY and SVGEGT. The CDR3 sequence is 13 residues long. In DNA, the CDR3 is TGTGCCAGCAGCCAGGCAGGGAGTGAAAAACTGTTTTTT. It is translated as CASSQAGSEKLFF.

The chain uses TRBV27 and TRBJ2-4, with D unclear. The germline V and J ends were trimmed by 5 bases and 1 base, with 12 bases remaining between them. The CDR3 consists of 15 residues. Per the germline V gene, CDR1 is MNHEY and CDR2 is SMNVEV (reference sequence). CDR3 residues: CASSRQVEAKNIQYF. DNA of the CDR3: TGTGCCAGCAGTCGGCAGGTGGAGGCCAAAAACATTCAGTACTTC.

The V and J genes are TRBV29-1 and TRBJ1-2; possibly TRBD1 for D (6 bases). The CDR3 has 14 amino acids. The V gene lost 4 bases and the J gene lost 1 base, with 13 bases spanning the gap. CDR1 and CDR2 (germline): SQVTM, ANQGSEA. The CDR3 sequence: CSVGQEFGNYGYTF. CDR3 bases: TGCAGCGTTGGACAGGAGTTTGGTAACTATGGCTACACCTTC.

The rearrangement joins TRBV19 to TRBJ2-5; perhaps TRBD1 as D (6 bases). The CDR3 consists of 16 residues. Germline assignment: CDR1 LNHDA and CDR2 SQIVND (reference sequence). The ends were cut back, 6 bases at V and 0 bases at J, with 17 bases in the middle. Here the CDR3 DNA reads TGTGCCAGTAGCGGGGCGGTTTGGACAGACCAAGAGACCCAGTACTTC. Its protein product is CASSGAVWTDQETQYF.

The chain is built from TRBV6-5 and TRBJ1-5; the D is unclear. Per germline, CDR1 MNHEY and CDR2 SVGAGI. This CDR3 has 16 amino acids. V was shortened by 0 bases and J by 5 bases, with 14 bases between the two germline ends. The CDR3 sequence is CASSYSTGKGDQPQHF. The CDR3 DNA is TGTGCCAGCAGTTACTCGACCGGGAAAGGCGATCAGCCCCAGCATTTT.

CDR3 DNA: TGCGCCAGCAGCCCCCGGGACAGTCTCACAGATACGCAGTATTTT. Amino acid sequence: CASSPRDSLTDTQYF. The chain is built from TRBV4-1 and TRBJ2-3; 7 bases agree with TRBD1. J lost 2 bases, V lost 4 bases, and 6 bases had no gene match. This CDR3 has 15 amino acids. Germline CDR1 is MGHRA and CDR2 is YSYEKL.

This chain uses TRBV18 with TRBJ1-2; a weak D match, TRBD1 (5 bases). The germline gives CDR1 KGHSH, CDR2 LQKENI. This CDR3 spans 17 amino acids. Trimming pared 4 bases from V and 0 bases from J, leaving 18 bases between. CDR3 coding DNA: TGTGCCAGCTCACTTACCCAAGTGGCAGGGTCTAACTATGGCTACACCTTC. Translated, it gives CASSLTQVAGSNYGYTF.

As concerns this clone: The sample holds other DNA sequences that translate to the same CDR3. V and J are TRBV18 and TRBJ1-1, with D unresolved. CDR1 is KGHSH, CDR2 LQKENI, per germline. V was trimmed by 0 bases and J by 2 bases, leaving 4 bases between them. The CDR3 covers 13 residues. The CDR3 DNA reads TGTGCCAGCTCACCACCGGGTAACACTGAAGCTTTCTTT. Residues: CASSPPGNTEAFF.

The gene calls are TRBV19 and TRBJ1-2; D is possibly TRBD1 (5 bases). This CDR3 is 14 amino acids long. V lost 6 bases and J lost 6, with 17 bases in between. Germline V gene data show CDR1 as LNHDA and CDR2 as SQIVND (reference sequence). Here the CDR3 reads CASSPGRRWNGYTF. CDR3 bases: TGTGCCAGTAGCCCAGGGAGGCGATGGAATGGCTACACCTTC.

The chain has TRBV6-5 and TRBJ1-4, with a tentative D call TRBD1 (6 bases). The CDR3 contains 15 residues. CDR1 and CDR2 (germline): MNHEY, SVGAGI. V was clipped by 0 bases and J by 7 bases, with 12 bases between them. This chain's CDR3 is CASSYSGRGVEKLFF. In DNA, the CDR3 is TGTGCCAGCAGTTACTCGGGGAGGGGGGTTGAAAAACTGTTTTTT.

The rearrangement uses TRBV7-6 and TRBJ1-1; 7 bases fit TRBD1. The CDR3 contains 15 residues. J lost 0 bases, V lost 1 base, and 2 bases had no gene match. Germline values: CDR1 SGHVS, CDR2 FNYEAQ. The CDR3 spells CASSLEGQMNTEAFF. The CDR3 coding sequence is TGTGCCAGCAGCTTAGAGGGACAGATGAACACTGAAGCTTTCTTT.

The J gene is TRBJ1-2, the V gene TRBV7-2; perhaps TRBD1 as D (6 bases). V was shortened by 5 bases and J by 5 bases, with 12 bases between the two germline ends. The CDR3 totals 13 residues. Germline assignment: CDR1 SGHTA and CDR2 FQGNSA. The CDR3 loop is CASSTRTAYGYTF. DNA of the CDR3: TGTGCCAGCAGCACCCGGACAGCATATGGCTACACCTTC.

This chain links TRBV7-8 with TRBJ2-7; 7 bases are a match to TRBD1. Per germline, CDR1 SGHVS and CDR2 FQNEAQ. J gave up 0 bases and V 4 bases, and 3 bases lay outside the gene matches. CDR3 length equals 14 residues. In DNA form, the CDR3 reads TGTGCCAGCAGCTGGGGGACAGCCTCCTACGAGCAGTACTTC. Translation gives CASSWGTASYEQYF.

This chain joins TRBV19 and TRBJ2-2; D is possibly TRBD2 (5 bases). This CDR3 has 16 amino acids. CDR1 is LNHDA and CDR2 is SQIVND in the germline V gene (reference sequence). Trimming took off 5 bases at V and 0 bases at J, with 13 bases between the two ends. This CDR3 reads CASSGLDYSNTGELFF. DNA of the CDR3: TGTGCCAGTAGTGGCCTTGACTATTCGAACACCGGGGAGCTGTTTTTT. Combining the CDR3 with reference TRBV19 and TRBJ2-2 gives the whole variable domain DGGITQSPKYLFRKEGQNVTLSCEQNLNHDAMYWYRQDPGQGLRLIYYSQIVNDFQKGDIAEGYSVSREKKESFPLTVTSAQKNPTAFYLCASSGLDYSNTGELFFGEGSRLTVL.

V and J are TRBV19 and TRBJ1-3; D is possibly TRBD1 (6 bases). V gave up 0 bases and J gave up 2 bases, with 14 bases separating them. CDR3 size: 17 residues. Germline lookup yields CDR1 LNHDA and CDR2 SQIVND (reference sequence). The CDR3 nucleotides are TGTGCCAGTAGTATAGACCTTTGGACAGCCACTGGAAACACCATATATTTT. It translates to CASSIDLWTATGNTIYF. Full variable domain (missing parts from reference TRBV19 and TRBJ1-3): DGGITQSPKYLFRKEGQNVTLSCEQNLNHDAMYWYRQDPGQGLRLIYYSQIVNDFQKGDIAEGYSVSREKKESFPLTVTSAQKNPTAFYLCASSIDLWTATGNTIYFGEGSWLTVV.

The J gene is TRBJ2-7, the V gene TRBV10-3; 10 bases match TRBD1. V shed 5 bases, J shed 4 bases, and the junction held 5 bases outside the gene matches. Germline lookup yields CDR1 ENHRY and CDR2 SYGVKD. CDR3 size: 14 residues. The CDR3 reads CAISRDRGYYEQYF. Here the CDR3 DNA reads TGTGCCATCAGTCGGGACAGGGGATATTACGAGCAGTACTTC.

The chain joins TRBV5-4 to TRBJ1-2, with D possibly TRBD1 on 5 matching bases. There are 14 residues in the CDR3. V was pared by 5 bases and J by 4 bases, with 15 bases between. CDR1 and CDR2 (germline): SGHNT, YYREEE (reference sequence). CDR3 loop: CASRPGQDFYGYTF. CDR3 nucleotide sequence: TGTGCCAGCAGACCAGGGCAGGACTTCTATGGCTACACCTTC.

CDR3 region: CASSRDGEFDEQYF. The CDR3 DNA is TGTGCCAGCAGCCGTGACGGGGAGTTCGACGAGCAGTACTTC. This rearrangement joins TRBV4-2 to TRBJ2-7; D possibly corresponds to TRBD2 (5 bases). This CDR3 region has 14 residues. Trimming shortened V by 4 bases and J by 5 bases, and 15 bases separated the two germline ends. From germline, CDR1 is LGHNA and CDR2 YNFKEQ.